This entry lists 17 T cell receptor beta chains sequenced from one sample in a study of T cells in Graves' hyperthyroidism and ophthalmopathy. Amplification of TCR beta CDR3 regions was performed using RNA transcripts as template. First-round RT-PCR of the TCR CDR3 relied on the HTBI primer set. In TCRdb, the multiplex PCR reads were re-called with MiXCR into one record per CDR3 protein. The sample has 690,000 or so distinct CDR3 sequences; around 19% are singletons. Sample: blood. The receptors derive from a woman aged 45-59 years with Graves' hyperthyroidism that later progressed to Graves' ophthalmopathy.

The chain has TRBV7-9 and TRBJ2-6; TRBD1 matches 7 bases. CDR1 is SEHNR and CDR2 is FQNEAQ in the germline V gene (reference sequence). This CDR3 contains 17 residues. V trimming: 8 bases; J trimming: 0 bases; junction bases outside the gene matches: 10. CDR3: CASGHRDRPSGANVLTF. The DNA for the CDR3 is TGTGCCAGCGGACACCGGGACAGACCCTCTGGGGCCAACGTCCTGACTTTC. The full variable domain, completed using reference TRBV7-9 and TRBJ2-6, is DTGVSQNPRHKITKRGQNVTFRCDPISEHNRLYWYRQTLGQGPEFLTYFQNEAQLEKSRLLSDRFSAERPKGSFSTLEIQRTEQGDSAMYLCASGHRDRPSGANVLTFGAGSRLTVL.

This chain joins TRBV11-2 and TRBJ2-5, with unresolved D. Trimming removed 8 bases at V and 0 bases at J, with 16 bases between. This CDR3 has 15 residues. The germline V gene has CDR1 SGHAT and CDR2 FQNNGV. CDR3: CASGLGRTYQETQYF. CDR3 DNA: TGTGCCAGCGGCCTGGGAAGGACGTACCAAGAGACCCAGTACTTC.

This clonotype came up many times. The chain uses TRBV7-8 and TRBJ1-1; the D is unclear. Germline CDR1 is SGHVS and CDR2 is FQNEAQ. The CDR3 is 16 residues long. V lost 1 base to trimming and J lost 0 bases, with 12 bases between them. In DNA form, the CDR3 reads TGTGCCAGCAGCTTAGATGGCGGATTCCTGAACACTGAAGCTTTCTTT. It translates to CASSLDGGFLNTEAFF. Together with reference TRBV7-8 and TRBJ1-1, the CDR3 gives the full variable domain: GAGVSQSPRYKVAKRGQDVALRCDPISGHVSLFWYQQALGQGPEFLTYFQNEAQLDKSGLPSDRFFAERPEGSVSTLKIQRTQQEDSAVYLCASSLDGGFLNTEAFFGQGTRLTVV.

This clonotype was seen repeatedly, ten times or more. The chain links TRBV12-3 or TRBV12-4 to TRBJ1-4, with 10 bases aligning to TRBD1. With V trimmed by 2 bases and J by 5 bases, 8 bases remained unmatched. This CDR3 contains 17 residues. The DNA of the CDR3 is TGTGCCAGCAGTTTATCGACAGGGGGCGTAGGGAATGAAAAACTGTTTTTT. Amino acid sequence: CASSLSTGGVGNEKLFF.

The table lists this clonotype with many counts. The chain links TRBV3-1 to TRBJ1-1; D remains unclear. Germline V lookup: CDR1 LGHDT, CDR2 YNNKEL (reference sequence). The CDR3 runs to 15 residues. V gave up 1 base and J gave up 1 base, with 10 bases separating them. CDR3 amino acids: CASSQGNRPNTEAFF. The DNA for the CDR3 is TGTGCCAGCAGCCAAGGGAACCGACCGAACACTGAAGCTTTCTTT. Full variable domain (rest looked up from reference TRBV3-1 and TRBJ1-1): DTAVSQTPKYLVTQMGNDKSIKCEQNLGHDTMYWYKQDSKKFLKIMFSYNNKELIINETVPNRFSPKSPDKAHLNLHINSLELGDSAVYFCASSQGNRPNTEAFFGQGTRLTVV.

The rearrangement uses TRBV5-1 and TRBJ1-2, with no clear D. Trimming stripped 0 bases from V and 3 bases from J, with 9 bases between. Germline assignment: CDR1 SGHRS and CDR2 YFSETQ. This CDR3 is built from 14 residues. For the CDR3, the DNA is TGCGCCAGCAGCTTGGCACGCCAGGACTATGGCTACACCTTC. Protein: CASSLARQDYGYTF.

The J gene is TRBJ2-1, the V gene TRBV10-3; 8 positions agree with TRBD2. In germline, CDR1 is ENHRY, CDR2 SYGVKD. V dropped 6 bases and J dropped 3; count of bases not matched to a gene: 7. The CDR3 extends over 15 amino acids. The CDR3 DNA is TGTGCCATCAGGTTAGCGGGGCCGAGCTACAATGAGCAGTTCTTC. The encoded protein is CAIRLAGPSYNEQFF.

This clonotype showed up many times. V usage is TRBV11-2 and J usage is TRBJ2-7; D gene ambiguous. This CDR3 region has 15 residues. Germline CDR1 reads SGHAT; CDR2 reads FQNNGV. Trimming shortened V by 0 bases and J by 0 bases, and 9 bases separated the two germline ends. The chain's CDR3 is CASSLELKSSYEQYF. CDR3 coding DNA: TGTGCCAGCAGCTTAGAACTCAAATCCTCCTACGAGCAGTACTTC.

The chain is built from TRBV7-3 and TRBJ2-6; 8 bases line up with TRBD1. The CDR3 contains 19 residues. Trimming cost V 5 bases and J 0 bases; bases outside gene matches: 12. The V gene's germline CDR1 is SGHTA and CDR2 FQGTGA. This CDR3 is CASSPYALGQASGANVLTF. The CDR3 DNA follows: TGTGCCAGCAGCCCATATGCCTTGGGACAGGCCTCTGGGGCCAACGTCCTGACTTTC.

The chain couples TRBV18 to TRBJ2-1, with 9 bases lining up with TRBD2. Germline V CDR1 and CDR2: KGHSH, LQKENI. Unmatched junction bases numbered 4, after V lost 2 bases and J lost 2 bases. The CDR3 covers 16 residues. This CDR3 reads CASSPTIAGAYNEQFF. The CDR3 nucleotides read TGTGCCAGCTCACCAACCATAGCGGGGGCCTACAATGAGCAGTTCTTC.

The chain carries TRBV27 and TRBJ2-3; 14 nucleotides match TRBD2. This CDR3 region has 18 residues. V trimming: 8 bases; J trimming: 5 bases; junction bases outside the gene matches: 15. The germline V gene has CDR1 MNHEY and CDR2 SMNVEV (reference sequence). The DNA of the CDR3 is TGTGCCAGCCCTCCCCTAAGACTAGCGGGGGGGCAAGTAGATACGCAGTATTTT. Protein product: CASPPLRLAGGQVDTQYF.

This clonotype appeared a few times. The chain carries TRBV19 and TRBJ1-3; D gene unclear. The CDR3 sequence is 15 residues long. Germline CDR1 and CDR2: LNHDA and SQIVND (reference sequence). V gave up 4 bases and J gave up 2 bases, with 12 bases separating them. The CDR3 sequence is CASSTRTLTGNTIYF. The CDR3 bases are TGTGCCAGTAGTACGAGGACTTTAACTGGAAACACCATATATTTT. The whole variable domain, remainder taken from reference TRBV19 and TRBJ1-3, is DGGITQSPKYLFRKEGQNVTLSCEQNLNHDAMYWYRQDPGQGLRLIYYSQIVNDFQKGDIAEGYSVSREKKESFPLTVTSAQKNPTAFYLCASSTRTLTGNTIYFGEGSWLTVV.

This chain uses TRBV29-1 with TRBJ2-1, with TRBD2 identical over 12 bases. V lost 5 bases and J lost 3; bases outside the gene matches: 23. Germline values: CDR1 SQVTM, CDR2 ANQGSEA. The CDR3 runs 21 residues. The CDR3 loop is CSVLPGPSDTSGGLVYNEQFF. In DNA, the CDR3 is TGCAGCGTTTTGCCAGGCCCCTCCGACACTAGCGGGGGGCTAGTCTACAATGAGCAGTTCTTC.

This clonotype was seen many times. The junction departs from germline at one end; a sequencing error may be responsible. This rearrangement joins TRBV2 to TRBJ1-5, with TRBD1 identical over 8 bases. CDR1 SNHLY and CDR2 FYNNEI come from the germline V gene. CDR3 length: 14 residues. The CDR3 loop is CASREGTGHQPQHF. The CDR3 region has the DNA TGTGCCAGCAGGGAAGGGACAGGCCATCAGCCCCAGCATTTT.

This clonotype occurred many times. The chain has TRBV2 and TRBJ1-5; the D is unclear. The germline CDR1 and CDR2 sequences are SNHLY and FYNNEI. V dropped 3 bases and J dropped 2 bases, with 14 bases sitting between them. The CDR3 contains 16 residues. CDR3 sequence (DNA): TGTGCCAGCAGTGACGGGAGCAGGCCCGGCAATCAGCCCCAGCATTTT. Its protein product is CASSDGSRPGNQPQHF.

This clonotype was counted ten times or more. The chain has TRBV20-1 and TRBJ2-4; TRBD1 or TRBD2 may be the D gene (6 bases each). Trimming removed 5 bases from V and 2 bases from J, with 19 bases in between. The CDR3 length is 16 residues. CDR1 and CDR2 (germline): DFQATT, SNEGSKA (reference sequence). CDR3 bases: TGCAGTGCTCGGAAAGGGGGGCGGGTGTCCAAAAACATTCAGTACTTC. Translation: CSARKGGRVSKNIQYF.

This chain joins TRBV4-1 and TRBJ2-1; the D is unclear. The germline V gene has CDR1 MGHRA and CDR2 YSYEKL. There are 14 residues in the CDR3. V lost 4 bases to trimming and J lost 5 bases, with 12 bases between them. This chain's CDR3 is CASSLIVIHNEQFF. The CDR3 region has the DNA TGCGCCAGCAGCCTCATAGTGATACACAATGAGCAGTTCTTC.